A single sample is the source of the 9 T cell receptor beta chains below, sequenced in a study of Graves' ophthalmopathy and Graves' hyperthyroidism. The authors amplified TCR beta CDR3 regions, and they did so from RNA transcripts for repertoire sequencing. Scientists carried out first-round RT-PCR using HTBI primers and then a second-round multiplex PCR. Each CDR3 protein is one row after TCRdb ran MiXCR on the multiplex PCR reads. The table includes roughly 500,000 distinct CDR3 sequences, about 15% detected once. Sequencing used blood. The receptors derive from a young woman with Graves' ophthalmopathy.

This clonotype was counted at least ten times. The V gene is TRBV28, the J gene TRBJ1-3; weak D call: TRBD1 (5 bases). Germline CDR1 and CDR2: MDHEN and SYDVKM. The CDR3 sequence is 16 residues long. V was trimmed by 1 base and J by 0 bases, leaving 10 bases between them. CDR3 protein: CASSLSTGTSGNTIYF. In DNA form, the CDR3 reads TGTGCCAGCAGTTTATCTACAGGAACCTCTGGAAACACCATATATTTT.

This clonotype was counted at least ten times. The chain has TRBV6-1 and TRBJ1-3; no definite D call. Germline V gene sequence: CDR1 MNHNS, CDR2 SASEGT. V was shortened by 2 bases and J by 3 bases, with 11 bases between the two germline ends. This CDR3 comprises 15 residues. CDR3 nucleotides: TGTGCCAGCAGTGAATTCGTGTCCAATGGAAACACCATATATTTT. This gives the protein CASSEFVSNGNTIYF.

This clonotype was recorded at least ten times. The chain combines TRBV5-1 with TRBJ2-5, with 8 bases that match TRBD2. With V trimmed by 0 bases and J by 3 bases, 10 bases remained unmatched. Germline assignment: CDR1 SGHRS and CDR2 YFSETQ. The CDR3 is made up of 17 amino acids. Here the CDR3 reads CASSLELLAGPKETQYF. CDR3 sequence (DNA): TGCGCCAGCAGCTTGGAGCTTTTAGCGGGGCCAAAAGAGACCCAGTACTTC.

Ten or more counts support this clonotype. The CDR3 region is CASSEDAGGNGEQYF. The CDR3 DNA sequence: TGTGCCAGCAGTGAAGACGCAGGTGGAAATGGCGAGCAGTACTTC. The chain has TRBV2 and TRBJ2-7; D uncertain. V was cut by 1 base and J by 6 bases, with 16 bases left in between. The CDR3 length is 15 residues. Germline values: CDR1 SNHLY, CDR2 FYNNEI.

The chain employs TRBV29-1 and TRBJ1-1, with unresolved D. Germline V gene lookup returns CDR1 SQVTM and CDR2 ANQGSEA. The CDR3 is 11 amino acids. The CDR3 protein is CSCLVHSGAFF. The CDR3 DNA reads as TGCAGTTGCTTGGTTCATTCGGGAGCTTTCTTT.

This clonotype was seen repeatedly, ten times or more. This rearrangement joins TRBV28 to TRBJ1-5; TRBD1 is a possible D gene (6 bases). Germline-derived CDR1 and CDR2 are MDHEN and SYDVKM. CDR3 length: 13 amino acids. V was shortened by 9 bases and J by 9 bases, with 18 bases between the two germline ends. The CDR3 DNA reads TGTGCCAGTCGACAGGACCCCCCCCGGCCCCAGCATTTT. Translated: CASRQDPPRPQHF.

This clonotype was counted at least ten times. The V and J genes are TRBV20-1 and TRBJ2-6, with unresolved D. CDR1 is DFQATT, CDR2 SNEGSKA, per germline (reference sequence). The CDR3 is 16 amino acids. Trimming shortened V by 3 bases and J by 0 bases, and 12 bases separated the two germline ends. CDR3 DNA sequence: TGCAGTGCTAGCTCCACCCGTCACTCTGGGGCCAACGTCCTGACTTTC. Its protein product is CSASSTRHSGANVLTF.

This clonotype was picked up many times. This rearrangement joins TRBV30 to TRBJ1-5; maybe TRBD1 (6 bases). Germline CDR1 reads GTSNPN; CDR2 reads SVGIG (reference sequence). This CDR3 has 13 residues. The V gene lost 2 bases and the J gene lost 7 bases, with 12 bases spanning the gap. CDR3 coding DNA: TGTGCCTGGAGTACCGGGGGCTCGCAGCCCCAGCATTTT. It codes for CAWSTGGSQPQHF.

Many counts were recorded for this clonotype. The chain couples TRBV28 to TRBJ2-7; 9 nucleotides agree with TRBD1. The junction had 12 bases not matched to a gene; V was cut back by 8 bases and J by 4 bases. CDR1 and CDR2 from the germline V gene are MDHEN and SYDVKM. This CDR3 has 15 amino acids. CDR3 coding DNA: TGTGCCAGCCGCCCTCGGGACAGGGCGTGGTACGAGCAGTACTTC. Translation: CASRPRDRAWYEQYF. Drawing the rest from reference TRBV28 and TRBJ2-7, the complete variable domain is DVKVTQSSRYLVKRTGEKVFLECVQDMDHENMFWYRQDPGLGLRLIYFSYDVKMKEKGDIPEGYSVSREKKERFSLILESASTNQTSMYLCASRPRDRAWYEQYFGPGTRLTVT.